The sequence of this T cell receptor beta chain was determined in a study of blood T cell repertoires in COVID-19. Residents of about 25 US areas, aged roughly 18 to 89 years, made up the participants. Original processing methods: Cell counts per sample came from amplifying reference gene primers. The table came from immunoSEQ multiplex PCR; TCRdb's copy has only in-frame clones and leaves some out. The V and J calls and clone size were taken over from that table, and D and trimming were inferred from the DNA. The table has 350,000 to 400,000 clones, about 90% seen once. In germline, CDR1 is MNHEY, CDR2 SMNVEV (reference sequence). Trimming cost V 5 bases and J 1 base, with 7 bases left between them. This CDR3 has 13 amino acids.

Sequencing was done on a sample of PBMCs or T cells enriched from blood (not recorded which). This chain links TRBV27 with TRBJ2-3; D is undetermined. This TCR was recovered from a middle-aged man in a cohort exposed to, infected with or recovered from COVID-19 (not recorded which). In DNA, the CDR3 is TGTGCCAGCAGTCCCCTCCGCACAGATACGCAGTATTTT. This codes for CASSPLRTDTQYF.